These T cell receptor beta chains were read from a single sample in a study of human T cells and chemical hapten exposure. TCRdb itself ran the RACE reads through MiXCR, one entry per CDR3 protein. The profile shows just over 80,000 distinct CDR3 sequences, around 10% of them singletons. Material: whole blood, obtained in connection with sensitization to the hapten diphenylcyclopropenone (DPC). The source of these receptors is a woman aged 50 to 60 with alopecia areata. Some clones in this sample may be carry-over from other donors' samples. CDR3s include the opening cysteine and the closing phenylalanine or tryptophan. D genes are given only for firm matches. Rows give clone size only sometimes, using once, few, many, or a class for an expanded clone.

TRBD1 TRBJ2-5 TRBV5-5 - CASSTGQLNQETQYF TGTGCCAGCAGCACGGGACAGTTAAACCAAGAGACCCAGTACTTC
- TRBJ1-5 TRBV19 many CATRARGSGNQPQHF TGTGCCACCCGGGCCAGGGGTTCGGGCAATCAGCCCCAGCATTTT
- TRBJ1-5 TRBV5-6 - CASSTSSRVNQPQHF TGTGCCAGCAGCACTTCATCCAGGGTGAATCAGCCCCAGCATTTT
- TRBJ1-4 TRBV20-1 few CSASRDREKLFF TGCAGTGCTAGCAGGGATCGGGAAAAACTGTTTTTT
TRBD2 TRBJ2-3 TRBV20-1 many CSARVPTSGGTDTQYF TGCAGTGCTAGAGTCCCGACTAGCGGGGGCACAGATACGCAGTATTTT
- TRBJ2-3 TRBV14 few CASSQADTQYF TGTGCCAGCAGCCAAGCAGATACGCAGTATTTT
TRBD2 TRBJ2-1 TRBV3-1 few CASGTSGRPRYNEQFF TGTGCCAGCGGGACTAGCGGGAGGCCCCGCTACAATGAGCAGTTCTTC
- TRBJ2-1 TRBV5-1 few CASSPSGNDEQFF TGCGCCAGCAGCCCTTCAGGAAACGATGAGCAGTTCTTC
- TRBJ1-1 TRBV29-1 few CSVFDSHGLAFF TGCAGCGTTTTTGACAGCCATGGACTAGCTTTCTTT
TRBD1 TRBJ1-3 TRBV5-1 few CASSKMTGASGNTIYF TGCGCCAGCAGCAAAATGACAGGGGCTTCTGGAAACACCATATATTTT